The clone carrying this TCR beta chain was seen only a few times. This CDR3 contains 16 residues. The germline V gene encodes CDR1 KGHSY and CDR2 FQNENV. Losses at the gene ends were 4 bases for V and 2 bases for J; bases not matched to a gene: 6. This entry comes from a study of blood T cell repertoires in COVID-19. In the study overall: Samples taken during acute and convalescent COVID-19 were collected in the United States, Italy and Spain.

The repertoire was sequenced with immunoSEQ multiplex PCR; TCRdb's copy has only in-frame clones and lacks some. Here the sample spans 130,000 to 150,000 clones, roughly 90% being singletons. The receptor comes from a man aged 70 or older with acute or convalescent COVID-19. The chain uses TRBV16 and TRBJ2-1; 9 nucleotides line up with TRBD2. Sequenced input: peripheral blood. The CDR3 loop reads CASSRKRGETYNEQFF. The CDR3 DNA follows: TGTGCCAGCAGCCGTAAGCGGGGGGAGACCTACAATGAGCAGTTCTTC.